This T cell receptor beta chain was obtained from a study of blood T cell repertoires in COVID-19. Study-level information: Specimens from acute and convalescent COVID-19 originated in the United States, Italy and Spain. In each case, the material was cDNA or gDNA derived from T cells, B-cell-depleted T cells, or PBMCs.

Seattle's enrolled individuals joined amid active infection and were then monitored longitudinally. Source study methods: Reference gene primer amplification gave nucleated cell count estimates. Sequencing used immunoSEQ multiplex PCR; TCRdb keeps in-frame clones, though not all of them. That table supplies the V and J calls and clone size; D and trimming were determined from the DNA. The data show about 440,000 clones, about 91% seen once. The CDR3 contains 15 residues. V was shortened by 3 bases and J by 1 base, with 13 bases between the two germline ends. CDR1 is DFQATT and CDR2 is SNEGSKA in the germline V gene (reference sequence). This clone was observed a single time.

The chain combines TRBV20-1 with TRBJ1-5; the D is unclear. The receptor comes from a woman in her forties or fifties with COVID-19, enrolled during active disease. What was sequenced was peripheral blood. CDR3 residues: CSASFEGESNQPQHF. The CDR3 nucleotides read TGCAGTGCTAGTTTCGAGGGCGAGAGCAATCAGCCCCAGCATTTT.